Shown below are 15 T cell receptor beta chains from a single sample sequenced in a study of blood T cell repertoires in COVID-19 (dated by TCRdb to about 2020). Library generation was performed with the immunoSEQ multiplex PCR assay. Entries here come from immuneACCESS through TCRdb and include only in-frame sequences with V and J called. Some clones fail to appear in such tables; in the studies checked, an unresolved V gene covers under half of the shortfall, and the cause of the remainder is unknown. In this sample the table shows more than 300,000 clones, roughly 87% of which occur a single time. About 5.4% of the sample rests with the top ten. The source material was PBMCs or T cells enriched from blood (not recorded which). Every receptor here comes from a woman aged 45-60 years who had recovered from COVID-19.

The chain has TRBV3-1 (or the pseudogene TRBV3-2) and TRBJ1-1; a weak D match, TRBD1 (5 bases). The germline gives CDR1 LGHDT, CDR2 YNNKEL (reference sequence). The CDR3 has 14 residues. V lost 2 bases and J 8 bases, leaving 15 bases between the germline ends. Here the CDR3 DNA reads TGTGCCAGCAGCCAACACCGTCAGTGGGGCGAAGCTTTCTTT. Amino acid sequence: CASSQHRQWGEAFF.

V usage is TRBV10-1 and J usage is TRBJ1-1; possibly TRBD1 for D (6 bases). Between the trimmed V and J ends, which lost 11 bases and 0 bases, there was a span of 16 bases. From germline, CDR1 is WNHNN and CDR2 SYGVQD (reference sequence). This CDR3 spans 14 amino acids. For the CDR3, the DNA is TGCGCCGGACACTCCTCAGGGGTGAACACTGAAGCTTTCTTT. Translation gives CAGHSSGVNTEAFF.

The V call is TRBV18, the J call TRBJ1-2; 7 bases line up with TRBD1. V dropped 3 bases and J dropped 7; count of bases not matched to a gene: 8. The CDR3 is made up of 14 amino acids. Germline loops: CDR1 KGHSH, CDR2 LQKENI. This chain's CDR3 is CASSPPGTVRGYTF. As DNA, the CDR3 is TGTGCCAGCTCACCCCCCGGGACAGTTCGTGGCTACACCTTC.

This clone was detected once. Within the sample, other DNA sequences also encode this same CDR3. The gene calls are TRBV7-9 and TRBJ1-2; D might be TRBD1 (6 bases). There are 13 residues in the CDR3. Trimming removed 2 bases at V and 4 bases at J, with 8 bases between. Germline CDR1 reads SEHNR; CDR2 reads FQNEAQ (reference sequence). The CDR3 protein is CASSLQGFYGYTF. CDR3 nucleotide sequence: TGTGCCAGCAGCTTACAGGGGTTCTATGGCTACACCTTC. Full variable domain (rest looked up from reference TRBV7-9 and TRBJ1-2): DTGVSQNPRHKITKRGQNVTFRCDPISEHNRLYWYRQTLGQGPEFLTYFQNEAQLEKSRLLSDRFSAERPKGSFSTLEIQRTEQGDSAMYLCASSLQGFYGYTFGSGTRLTVV.

The V call is TRBV3-1 (or the pseudogene TRBV3-2), the J call TRBJ1-1; a possible D gene is TRBD1 (5 bases). Trimming stripped 7 bases from V and 6 bases from J, with 18 bases between. This CDR3 is built from 14 residues. Germline assignment: CDR1 LGHDT and CDR2 YNNKEL (reference sequence). The CDR3 nucleotides read TGTGCCAGCACGCCCGGGGGGGTTTACGCTGAAGCTTTCTTT. Encoded protein: CASTPGGVYAEAFF.

Details on this clone: The junction departs from germline at one end; a sequencing error may be responsible. This chain joins TRBV7-7 and TRBJ1-2, with TRBD1 identical over 9 bases. CDR3 length: 15 amino acids. Germline assignment: CDR1 SSHAT and CDR2 FNYEAQ (reference sequence). The CDR3 coding sequence is TGTGCTAGCAGCACCCGACAGGGGGTGAGCTATGGCTACACCTTC. It yields the protein CASSTRQGVSYGYTF.

This chain uses TRBV7-2 with TRBJ2-2; no reliable D call. The CDR3 contains 15 residues. Germline assignment: CDR1 SGHTA and CDR2 FQGNSA. Trimming cost V 0 bases and J 6 bases, with 11 bases left between them. This chain's CDR3 is CASSLAGRQAGELFF. CDR3 coding DNA: TGTGCCAGCAGCTTAGCTGGTCGGCAGGCCGGGGAGCTGTTTTTT.

The sample holds one count of this clone. This rearrangement joins TRBV3-1 (or the pseudogene TRBV3-2) to TRBJ1-2; no definite D call. V was clipped by 2 bases and J by 3 bases, with 10 bases between them. This CDR3 has 14 residues. From germline, CDR1 is LGHDT and CDR2 YNNKEL (reference sequence). CDR3 DNA sequence: TGTGCCAGCAGCCAATCTCCGGTGTACTATGGCTACACCTTC. This codes for CASSQSPVYYGYTF.

This chain's CDR3 is CAISGMRGDTDTQYF. DNA for the CDR3: TGTGCCATCTCCGGGATGCGGGGGGACACAGATACGCAGTATTTT. The chain is built from TRBV10-3 and TRBJ2-3; 8 nucleotides match TRBD2. The CDR3 extends over 15 amino acids. Trimming took 8 bases from V and 2 from J; bases not matched to a gene: 9. CDR1 and CDR2 (germline): ENHRY, SYGVKD.

The chain links TRBV2 to TRBJ1-5; 10 nucleotides align to TRBD1. Looked up from germline, CDR1 is SNHLY and CDR2 is FYNNEI. This CDR3 comprises 14 residues. The trim removed 7 bases at V and 8 bases at J, leaving 8 bases unmatched. The CDR3 loop is CASKGDRGREPQHF. The DNA of the CDR3 is TGTGCCAGCAAAGGGGACAGGGGAAGGGAGCCCCAGCATTTT.

The count of this clone is one. The genes are TRBV19 and TRBJ1-2; 9 bases map to TRBD1. The germline CDR1 and CDR2 sequences are LNHDA and SQIVND (reference sequence). The CDR3 extends over 15 amino acids. V was pared by 3 bases and J by 2 bases, with 4 bases of the junction left unmatched. The CDR3 nucleotides read TGTGCCAGTAGTATCATCGGGACAGGGAACTATGGCTACACCTTC. Translation: CASSIIGTGNYGYTF.

The chain recombines TRBV5-4 with TRBJ1-1, with D possibly being TRBD1 (6 bases). V was cut by 2 bases and J by 2 bases, with 10 bases left in between. Per germline, CDR1 SGHNT and CDR2 YYREEE (reference sequence). This CDR3 has 14 amino acids. In nucleotides, the CDR3 is TGTGCCAGCAGCTTTGGACAGCACAACACTGAAGCTTTCTTT. It translates to CASSFGQHNTEAFF.

V usage is TRBV20-1 and J usage is TRBJ1-2; 8 nucleotides agree with TRBD1. Looked up from germline, CDR1 is DFQATT and CDR2 is SNEGSKA (reference sequence). Unmatched junction bases numbered 6, after V lost 5 bases and J lost 13 bases. The CDR3 is made up of 10 amino acids. DNA of the CDR3: TGCAGTGCTCCGACAGGGGTCGGCACCTTC. Its translation: CSAPTGVGTF.

Points on this clone: Distinct nucleotide sequences in the sample also encode this CDR3. The chain joins TRBV5-1 to TRBJ1-3; 8 bases are a match to TRBD1. Germline values: CDR1 SGHRS, CDR2 YFSETQ. J gave up 3 bases and V 0 bases, and 2 bases lay outside the gene matches. The CDR3 is 15 amino acids. CDR3 bases: TGCGCCAGCAGCTTGGACAGGGGGAGTGGAAACACCATATATTTT. Its protein is CASSLDRGSGNTIYF.

This clone was seen once. V and J are TRBV5-5 and TRBJ1-5; TRBD1 might be the D (6 bases). The germline CDR1 and CDR2 sequences are SGHKS and YYEKEE (reference sequence). This CDR3 region has 19 residues. Trimming shortened V by 0 bases and J by 1 base, and 20 bases separated the two germline ends. CDR3 sequence (DNA): TGTGCCAGCAGCTTGGATATTTTTTCCGGGACACAAAGCAATCAGCCCCAGCATTTT. Amino acid sequence: CASSLDIFSGTQSNQPQHF.